The clone carrying this T cell receptor (beta chain) was counted a single time. What it binds is unknown. These data are taken from a study of siplizumab effects on memory and regulatory T cells. Findings and limits, study-wide: Roughly 80-97% of dividing CD4+ or CD8+ clones were without an attributable naive or memory phenotype. Siplizumab, the agent tested, significantly reduced alloreactive sequences traceable to unstimulated CD4+ memory cells. There were only a minor fraction of alloreactive clones that mapped to unstimulated subsets.

Losses at the gene ends were 6 bases for V and 0 bases for J; bases not matched to a gene: 2. Germline V gene data show CDR1 as MNHEY and CDR2 as SVGAGI. The CDR3 is 14 residues long. The method was immunoSEQ multiplex PCR; TCRdb's version includes in-frame clones alone and lacks a portion of them. The sample includes roughly 100,000 clones, approximately 90% seen only once; the top ten take roughly 1%. Material for sequencing was CD4+ T cells sorted from blood. This receptor was obtained from a human donor in good health. The rearrangement uses TRBV6-5 and TRBJ2-3, with TRBD2 matching 8 bases. CDR3 sequence (DNA): TGTGCCAGCAGGGCTAGCGGGAGCACAGATACGCAGTATTTT. This gives the protein CASRASGSTDTQYF.